A selection of T cell receptor beta chains follows, all from one sample in a study of T cell changes during pregnancy in multiple sclerosis. The repertoire was sequenced with immunoSEQ multiplex PCR; TCRdb's copy has only in-frame clones and lacks some. The data hold 65,000 to 90,000 clones, with around 92% observed a single time. The material sequenced was peripheral blood, taken in the third trimester of pregnancy. Receptors originate from a female donor in good health, enrolled as a control in a pregnancy study. CDR3s include the opening cysteine and the closing phenylalanine or tryptophan. The D gene is left open where the match is weak. Only part of the rows carry a size: once, few, many, or a class if the clone is expanded.

size: .
D: .
J: TRBJ2-1
V: TRBV2
CDR3: CASRYMGTVFFNEQFF
DNA: TGTGCCAGCCGTTATATGGGGACTGTCTTCTTTAATGAGCAGTTCTTC

size: once
D: TRBD1
J: TRBJ1-2
V: TRBV28
CDR3: CASSLLAGGDGYTF
DNA: TGTGCCAGCAGTTTATTGGCAGGGGGAGATGGCTACACCTTC

size: .
D: .
J: TRBJ1-2
V: TRBV20-1
CDR3: CSAKIRGGYTF
DNA: TGCAGTGCCAAGATCAGGGGTGGCTACACCTTC

size: .
D: TRBD1
J: TRBJ2-7
V: TRBV13
CDR3: CASSLNPDRGLQQYF
DNA: TGTGCCAGCAGCTTGAACCCGGACAGGGGGCTGCAGCAGTACTTC

size: .
D: .
J: TRBJ2-5
V: TRBV5-1
CDR3: CASTTQGLQETQYF
DNA: TGCGCCAGCACCACACAGGGCCTCCAAGAGACCCAGTACTTC

size: .
D: TRBD1
J: TRBJ1-2
V: TRBV28
CDR3: CASKPGQGIHGYTF
DNA: TGTGCCAGCAAACCGGGACAGGGGATCCATGGCTACACCTTC

size: .
D: TRBD1
J: TRBJ1-4
V: TRBV7-9
CDR3: CASSPRTGKGEKLFF
DNA: TGTGCCAGCAGCCCCCGGACAGGGAAAGGTGAAAAACTGTTTTTT

size: .
D: .
J: TRBJ2-1
V: TRBV5-1
CDR3: CASNRRYGDFSYNEQFF
DNA: TGCGCCAGCAATAGGCGCTACGGGGATTTCTCCTACAATGAGCAGTTCTTC

size: .
D: .
J: TRBJ2-7
V: TRBV19
CDR3: CASRARQDGGEQYF
DNA: TGTGCCAGTAGGGCGAGACAGGATGGCGGCGAGCAGTACTTC

size: .
D: TRBD1
J: TRBJ2-3
V: TRBV6-4
CDR3: CASSETGGTDTQYF
DNA: TGTGCCAGCAGTGAAACAGGGGGCACAGATACGCAGTATTTT

size: .
D: TRBD1
J: TRBJ2-3
V: TRBV27
CDR3: CASRGTDHTQYF
DNA: TGTGCCAGCAGAGGGACAGACCATACGCAGTATTTT

size: once
D: .
J: TRBJ1-1
V: TRBV5-4
CDR3: CASSSPGGEAFF
DNA: TGTGCCAGCAGCAGCCCGGGGGGGGAAGCTTTCTTT

size: .
D: TRBD1
J: TRBJ1-1
V: TRBV7-9
CDR3: CASSLVARGHTEAFF
DNA: TGTGCCAGCAGCTTAGTGGCCAGGGGGCACACTGAAGCTTTCTTT

size: .
D: TRBD2
J: TRBJ2-7
V: TRBV9
CDR3: CASSADASGLYEQYF
DNA: TGTGCCAGCAGCGCAGATGCTAGCGGACTTTACGAGCAGTACTTC

size: .
D: TRBD1
J: TRBJ2-2
V: TRBV6-1
CDR3: CASIQGFTGELFF
DNA: TGTGCCAGCATACAGGGGTTCACCGGGGAGCTGTTTTTT

size: .
D: .
J: TRBJ2-5
V: TRBV29-1
CDR3: CSGGGDKRETQYF
DNA: TGCAGCGGGGGGGGCGATAAGAGGGAGACCCAGTACTTC

size: .
D: TRBD2
J: TRBJ2-7
V: TRBV27
CDR3: CASSLSGLAGGPEYF
DNA: TGTGCCAGCAGTTTATCGGGTCTAGCGGGAGGGCCCGAGTACTTC

size: .
D: .
J: TRBJ1-6
V: TRBV9
CDR3: CASSGTGRRNSPLHF
DNA: TGTGCCAGCAGCGGAACAGGGCGGCGGAATTCACCCCTCCACTTT

size: .
D: TRBD1
J: TRBJ1-1
V: TRBV19
CDR3: CASRAKGGRLNTEAFF
DNA: TGTGCCAGTAGAGCCAAAGGGGGCAGGCTGAACACTGAAGCTTTCTTT

size: .
D: .
J: TRBJ1-3
V: TRBV14
CDR3: CASKPRGYPGNTIYF
DNA: TGTGCCAGTAAACCAAGGGGGTACCCTGGAAACACCATATATTTT

size: once
D: .
J: TRBJ1-1
V: TRBV5-1
CDR3: CASSLSGSGPFEAFF
DNA: TGCGCCAGCAGCTTGAGCGGTAGTGGACCTTTTGAAGCTTTCTTT

size: .
D: .
J: TRBJ2-3
V: TRBV2
CDR3: CASSGGDIYEDTQYF
DNA: TGTGCCAGCAGTGGAGGGGACATCTATGAGGATACGCAGTATTTT

size: .
D: TRBD1
J: TRBJ1-6
V: TRBV6-5
CDR3: CASRQPGTGNSPLHF
DNA: TGTGCCAGCAGACAGCCCGGGACAGGGAATTCACCCCTCCACTTT

size: .
D: .
J: TRBJ1-1
V: TRBV28
CDR3: CASSLVMGGVRANTEAFF
DNA: .

size: .
D: TRBD1
J: TRBJ1-2
V: TRBV28
CDR3: CASSLSGQGRYGYTF
DNA: TGTGCCAGCAGTTTATCCGGACAGGGGCGCTATGGCTACACCTTC

size: .
D: .
J: TRBJ1-6
V: TRBV13
CDR3: CASSYVGGETNSPLHF
DNA: TGTGCCAGCAGCTATGTTGGAGGGGAAACTAATTCACCCCTCCACTTT

size: .
D: .
J: TRBJ2-3
V: TRBV5-5
CDR3: CASSIERAWGTDTQYF
DNA: TGTGCCAGCAGCATAGAGCGGGCGTGGGGGACAGATACGCAGTATTTT

size: .
D: .
J: TRBJ1-5
V: TRBV19
CDR3: CAKNPCGEEGNQPQHF
DNA: TGTGCCAAGAACCCCTGCGGGGAGGAGGGCAATCAGCCCCAGCATTTT

size: .
D: TRBD1
J: TRBJ1-3
V: TRBV28
CDR3: CASSSLTGVFDTIYF
DNA: TGTGCCAGCAGTTCCCTGACAGGGGTTTTTGACACCATATATTTT

size: .
D: TRBD1
J: TRBJ2-2
V: TRBV29-1
CDR3: CSGKTGAWNTGELFF
DNA: TGCAGCGGAAAGACAGGGGCGTGGAACACCGGGGAGCTGTTTTTT

size: .
D: TRBD1
J: TRBJ1-4
V: TRBV28
CDR3: CASSQDRGSTNEKLFF
DNA: TGTGCCAGCAGCCAGGACAGGGGATCAACTAATGAAAAACTGTTTTTT

size: .
D: .
J: TRBJ2-3
V: TRBV7-9
CDR3: CASSRGGVTDTQYF
DNA: TGTGCCAGCAGCAGAGGGGGTGTCACAGATACGCAGTATTTT

size: .
D: TRBD1
J: TRBJ1-2
V: TRBV7-8
CDR3: CASSPRRDRPSYGYTF
DNA: TGTGCCAGCAGCCCCCGGCGGGACAGACCAAGCTATGGCTACACCTTC

size: .
D: TRBD2
J: TRBJ2-7
V: TRBV15
CDR3: CATSRTGGAGGPYEQYF
DNA: TGTGCCACCAGCAGAACAGGTGGGGCGGGAGGGCCTTACGAGCAGTACTTC

size: few
D: .
J: TRBJ2-1
V: TRBV11-2
CDR3: CASSLDKGSGLRGEQFF
DNA: TGTGCCAGCAGCTTAGATAAGGGATCAGGGCTTAGAGGTGAGCAGTTCTTC

size: .
D: .
J: TRBJ1-5
V: TRBV5-5
CDR3: CASSFVSGSSNQPQHF
DNA: TGTGCCAGCAGCTTCGTGTCAGGGTCTAGCAATCAGCCCCAGCATTTT

size: .
D: .
J: TRBJ2-2
V: TRBV28
CDR3: CASRPGTFTNTGELFF
DNA: TGTGCCAGCAGACCCGGGACTTTTACGAACACCGGGGAGCTGTTTTTT

size: .
D: TRBD2
J: TRBJ2-7
V: TRBV6-7
CDR3: CASSYSRLIAGGLNEQYF
DNA: TGTGCCAGCAGTTACTCGAGGTTAATAGCGGGGGGGCTTAACGAGCAGTACTTC

size: once
D: TRBD2
J: TRBJ2-1
V: TRBV6-1
CDR3: CASSEWGGEQFF
DNA: TGTGCCAGCAGTGAATGGGGGGGAGAGCAGTTCTTC

size: .
D: .
J: TRBJ1-1
V: TRBV21-1
CDR3: CASSKVLQGWDTEAFF
DNA: TGTGCCAGCAGCAAAGTGCTGCAGGGTTGGGACACTGAAGCTTTCTTT

size: .
D: .
J: TRBJ2-4
V: TRBV6-6
CDR3: CASSYSLEGGIQYF
DNA: TGTGCCAGCAGTTACTCTTTAGAGGGCGGCATTCAGTACTTC

size: .
D: .
J: TRBJ1-2
V: TRBV7-9
CDR3: CASSLDSGRLNGYTF
DNA: TGTGCCAGCAGCTTAGATTCCGGTCGTCTTAATGGCTACACCTTC

size: .
D: .
J: TRBJ1-5
V: TRBV2
CDR3: CASRTLSNQPQHF
DNA: TGTGCCAGCAGAACATTGAGCAATCAGCCCCAGCATTTT

size: .
D: TRBD1
J: TRBJ2-2
V: TRBV14
CDR3: CASSPGQGNTGELFF
DNA: TGTGCCAGCAGCCCGGGACAGGGTAACACCGGGGAGCTGTTTTTT

size: once
D: .
J: TRBJ1-3
V: TRBV21-1
CDR3: CASSKGGHPTPGGSGNTIYF
DNA: TGTGCCAGCAGCAAAGGGGGCCACCCCACCCCGGGGGGCTCTGGAAACACCATATATTTT

size: .
D: TRBD1
J: TRBJ1-1
V: TRBV4-3
CDR3: CASSPQGNTEAFF
DNA: TGCGCCAGCAGCCCACAGGGGAATACTGAAGCTTTCTTT

size: .
D: TRBD2
J: TRBJ2-7
V: TRBV7-9
CDR3: CASSFRLAGDYEQYF
DNA: TGTGCCAGCAGCTTTAGACTAGCGGGGGACTACGAGCAGTACTTC